The following is a T cell receptor (beta chain) sequence with its context. Seattle patients were enrolled while actively infected and followed longitudinally. Trimming stripped 3 bases from V and 4 bases from J, with 11 bases between. Germline assignment: CDR1 LNHDA and CDR2 SQIVND (reference sequence). This CDR3 spans 14 amino acids. Profiled with immunoSEQ multiplex PCR; TCRdb holds only in-frame clones, not every one. The table shows about 300,000 clones, with 89% occurring only once. This entry belongs to a study of blood T cell repertoires in COVID-19. Study overall: Nucleic acid was either cDNA or gDNA, and it came from T cells, B-cell-depleted T cells, or PBMCs.

The receptor was derived from a woman aged 30 to 39 with COVID-19, enrolled during active disease. The sample was peripheral blood. V and J are TRBV19 and TRBJ2-3; possible D gene TRBD1, 6 bases. The CDR3 loop reads CASSIATGSDTQYF. The CDR3 DNA is TGTGCCAGTAGTATCGCGACAGGATCAGATACGCAGTATTTT.